These 19 T cell receptor beta chains came from one sample sequenced in a study of cytomegalovirus exposure and HLA in healthy donors. 60 Vbeta and 13 Jbeta primers were used in PCR. TCRdb's copy holds only in-frame clones and misses some; the assay was immunoSEQ multiplex PCR. The repertoire consists of approximately 110,000 clones, with under 80% occurring once and the leading ten covering around 3.9%. Material: PBMCs. The receptor set was obtained from a woman between 40 and 50 years old in good health and CMV-seropositive.

V gene TRBV10-1 combines with J gene TRBJ1-2; TRBD1 might be the D (5 bases). The germline V gene encodes CDR1 WNHNN and CDR2 SYGVQD (reference sequence). Trimming shortened V by 10 bases and J by 1 base, and 10 bases separated the two germline ends. The CDR3 extends over 12 amino acids. CDR3 DNA: TGCGCCAACGCGGACAATAACTATGGCTACACCTTC. Protein: CANADNNYGYTF.

J is TRBJ2-1 and V is TRBV12-5; TRBD2 agrees at 10 bases. The CDR3 extends over 15 amino acids. After removal of 6 bases from V and 7 bases from J, the junction contained 9 bases not matched to a gene. Germline loops: CDR1 LGHNT, CDR2 FRNRAP. The CDR3 loop is CASGPLAGGWNEQFF. In nucleotides, the CDR3 is TGTGCTAGTGGCCCATTAGCGGGGGGATGGAATGAGCAGTTCTTC.

DNA for the CDR3: TGTGCCAGCTCCCAAGGGGGCCACTCTGGAAACACCATATATTTT. Protein product: CASSQGGHSGNTIYF. This chain links TRBV18 with TRBJ1-3; 7 bases match TRBD1. In germline, CDR1 is KGHSH, CDR2 LQKENI. There are 15 residues in the CDR3. V was clipped by 6 bases and J by 0 bases; unmatched bases: 5.

V usage is TRBV6-1 and J usage is TRBJ2-1, with 9 bases aligning to TRBD1. Germline CDR1 reads MNHNS; CDR2 reads SASEGT. This CDR3 spans 14 amino acids. Trimming removed 10 bases from V and 6 bases from J; junction bases left unmatched: 10. For the CDR3, the DNA is TGTGCCACCATGACGGGGACAGGGTTCAATGAGCAGTTCTTC. This translates into CATMTGTGFNEQFF.

J is TRBJ2-5 and V is TRBV5-4; 8 bases are a match to TRBD2. CDR3 size: 13 residues. Germline trimming cut 3 bases from V and 5 bases from J; bases unmatched to any gene: 3. In germline, CDR1 is SGHNT, CDR2 YYREEE (reference sequence). CDR3 nucleotides: TGTGCCAGCAGCTCTAGCGGGCGGGAGACCCAGTACTTC. Residues: CASSSSGRETQYF.

The genes are TRBV6-5 and TRBJ2-5, with TRBD1 matching 7 bases. This CDR3 contains 14 residues. CDR1 is MNHEY, CDR2 SVGAGI, per germline. Trimming removed 7 bases from V and 2 bases from J; junction bases left unmatched: 7. This CDR3 reads CASIKGQAQETQYF. The CDR3, as DNA: TGTGCCAGCATCAAAGGACAGGCTCAAGAGACCCAGTACTTC.

The genes are TRBV7-3 and TRBJ2-2; 9 bases are shared with TRBD1. In germline, CDR1 is SGHTA, CDR2 FQGTGA. The CDR3 has 16 residues. V lost 5 bases, J lost 4 bases, and 8 bases stayed unmatched. The CDR3 region has the DNA TGTGCCAGCAGCCTTCGGACAGGGGACCCCACCGGGGAGCTGTTTTTT. This gives the protein CASSLRTGDPTGELFF.

The CDR3 protein is CASSPLGSRLQAQYF. DNA for the CDR3: TGTGCCAGCAGCCCTCTGGGTAGCCGACTTCAAGCCCAGTACTTC. The rearrangement uses TRBV7-8 and TRBJ2-5; D gene uncertain. Germline V gene data show CDR1 as SGHVS and CDR2 as FQNEAQ. Between the trimmed V and J ends, which lost 5 bases and 9 bases, there was a span of 22 bases. This CDR3 has 15 amino acids.

The gene calls are TRBV10-3 and TRBJ2-5, with TRBD2 as a possible D gene (7 bases). The CDR3 loop spans 13 amino acids. V gave up 3 bases and J gave up 11 bases, with 16 bases separating them. Germline V gives CDR1 ENHRY, CDR2 SYGVKD. The CDR3 sequence is CAISEGQGREQYF. The CDR3 DNA follows: TGTGCCATCAGTGAAGGGCAGGGGCGGGAGCAGTACTTC.

The chain links TRBV7-9 to TRBJ1-5; 9 nucleotides match TRBD1. This CDR3 contains 17 residues. V lost 1 base, J lost 0 bases, and 4 bases stayed unmatched. The V gene's germline CDR1 is SEHNR and CDR2 FQNEAQ (reference sequence). The CDR3 region has the DNA TGTGCCAGCAGCTTAGGGACAGGGGCCTTTAGCAATCAGCCCCAGCATTTT. Encoded protein: CASSLGTGAFSNQPQHF.

The chain combines TRBV30 with TRBJ1-6; a possible D gene is TRBD1 (5 bases). The CDR3 spans 13 residues. Trimming shortened V by 4 bases and J by 7 bases, and 11 bases separated the two germline ends. Germline CDR1 reads GTSNPN; CDR2 reads SVGIG (reference sequence). The CDR3 loop reads CAWNGGHNSPLHF. In DNA form, the CDR3 reads TGTGCCTGGAATGGTGGACACAATTCACCCCTCCACTTT.

The rearrangement links TRBV14 to TRBJ2-2; D gene ambiguous. Trimming stripped 3 bases from V and 1 base from J, with 9 bases between. Looked up from germline, CDR1 is SGHDN and CDR2 is FVKESK. The CDR3 is 15 amino acids. The CDR3, as DNA: TGTGCCAGCAGCCAGCAGCGCTTGAACACCGGGGAGCTGTTTTTT. Translated: CASSQQRLNTGELFF.

CDR3 sequence (DNA): TGTGCCAGCAGGGCCCCGGACAGGGCCAATGAGCAGTTCTTC. It encodes CASRAPDRANEQFF. The rearrangement links TRBV7-9 to TRBJ2-1; 8 bases fit TRBD1. Germline assignment: CDR1 SEHNR and CDR2 FQNEAQ (reference sequence). The CDR3 is 14 amino acids. With 6 bases clipped from V and 6 bases from J, the junction kept 7 bases outside the gene matches.

This clone has just one count. The chain has TRBV7-9 and TRBJ1-2; no clear D gene. V was cut by 4 bases and J by 7 bases, with 10 bases left in between. Germline loops: CDR1 SEHNR, CDR2 FQNEAQ (reference sequence). This CDR3 region has 12 residues. CDR3 sequence reads: CASSSSRSGYTF. The CDR3 bases are TGTGCCAGCAGCTCCAGCCGGAGTGGCTACACCTTC.

The V call is TRBV7-3, the J call TRBJ2-2, with 8 bases that match TRBD1. The ends lost 4 bases at V and 3 bases at J; junction bases unmatched: 7. The CDR3 consists of 16 residues. The germline V gene has CDR1 SGHTA and CDR2 FQGTGA. CDR3 DNA sequence: TGTGCCAGCAGCTCCGGACAGGGCCTCTACACCGGGGAGCTGTTTTTT. Residues: CASSSGQGLYTGELFF.

The CDR3 sequence: CASSLGNGGNQPQHF. The CDR3, as DNA: TGTGCCAGCAGCTTAGGGAACGGGGGTAATCAGCCCCAGCATTTT. V gene TRBV7-2 combines with J gene TRBJ1-5; D is perhaps TRBD1 (5 bases). V lost 1 base, J lost 4 bases, and 11 bases lay in between. The CDR3 loop spans 15 amino acids. The germline CDR1 and CDR2 sequences are SGHTA and FQGNSA.

This clone was found once. This chain connects TRBV7-6 to TRBJ1-1; possible D gene TRBD1, 6 bases. V lost 1 base, J lost 5 bases, and 11 bases lay in between. CDR3 size: 14 residues. Germline CDR1 and CDR2: SGHVS and FNYEAQ. The CDR3 sequence is CASSLEVQGTEAFF. CDR3 bases: TGTGCCAGCAGCTTAGAAGTACAGGGTACTGAAGCTTTCTTT.

Worth noting for this clone: The junction does not match germline at one end; this may be a read error. The J gene is TRBJ2-7, the V gene TRBV7-7, with D possibly being TRBD1 or TRBD2 (5 bases each). Germline V gene lookup returns CDR1 SSHAT and CDR2 FNYEAQ (reference sequence). This CDR3 has 13 residues. CDR3 residues: CASSLGAGNEQYF. Written as DNA, the CDR3 is TGTGCTAGCAGCTTAGGGGCCGGGAACGAGCAGTACTTC.

The V and J genes are TRBV5-6 and TRBJ1-3; D may be TRBD1 (5 bases). Trimming removed 4 bases from V and 2 bases from J, with 10 bases in between. The CDR3 has 14 amino acids. CDR1 and CDR2 (germline): SGHDT, YYEEEE. CDR3 coding DNA: TGTGCCAGCAGCCTACGGGGGGCTGGAAACACCATATATTTT. It translates to CASSLRGAGNTIYF.